Listed below are T cell receptor beta chains from one sample, sequenced in a study of blood T cell repertoires in COVID-19. The table came from immunoSEQ multiplex PCR; TCRdb's copy has only in-frame clones and leaves some out. The sample has hundreds of thousands of clones, 85% seen once; the top ten hold 13%. The sample was peripheral blood. The source is a human donor in a cohort sampled during active COVID-19. CDR3s include the opening cysteine and the closing phenylalanine or tryptophan. The D gene is left open where the match is weak. Expanded clones are given a class, and other clones once, few, many or no size at all.

V gene	clone size	D gene	J gene	CDR3 DNA	CDR3 protein
TRBV7-8	few	TRBD1	TRBJ1-2	TGTGCCAGCAGCCGGGACAGGGACTATGGCTACACCTTC	CASSRDRDYGYTF
TRBV9	-	TRBD2	TRBJ2-3	TGTGCCAGCTCGCGGGAGTCAGAAGATACGCAGTATTTT	CASSRESEDTQYF
TRBV30	-	-	TRBJ1-5	TGTGCCTGGAGTGTTCTATGGAGCAATCAGCCCCAGCATTTT	CAWSVLWSNQPQHF
TRBV4-1	-	-	TRBJ1-4	TGCGCCAGCAGCCAAGCATGGTCGACACCATATGAAAAACTGTTTTTT	CASSQAWSTPYEKLFF
TRBV28	once	-	TRBJ1-4	TGTGCCAGCAGGCAAACGGGACTCGGACTGTTTTTT	CASRQTGLGLFF
TRBV7-9	-	TRBD1	TRBJ1-1	TGTGCCAGCAGCTATAGCAATGGACAGGGAGAAGCTTTCTTT	CASSYSNGQGEAFF
TRBV30	-	-	TRBJ1-1	TGTGCCTGGAGTGTAATCTACCCCATGAACACTGAAGCTTTCTTT	CAWSVIYPMNTEAFF
TRBV27	-	-	TRBJ1-1	TGTGCCAGCAGGGCCGAAACAAAGAACACTGAAGCTTTCTTT	CASRAETKNTEAFF
TRBV19	-	-	TRBJ1-2	TGTGCCAGTACCCGAGGTGGCTATGGCTACACCTTC	CASTRGGYGYTF
TRBV9	few	-	TRBJ2-5	TGTGCCAGCAGCGTAGCTACGGGGGAGGCTACCCAGTACTTC	CASSVATGEATQYF
TRBV29-1	-	TRBD2	TRBJ2-1	TGCAGCGTTTTTCCTCCCGGGACTAGCGGAAGACAGTTCTTC	CSVFPPGTSGRQFF
TRBV9	-	-	TRBJ1-1	TGTGCCAGCAGCGTGATTCCGGGGGGAAACACTGAAGCTTTCTTT	CASSVIPGGNTEAFF
TRBV5-8	-	-	TRBJ2-7	TGTGCCAGCACCATCAAACGGGGAGACGCCTCCTCCTACGAGCAGTACTTC	CASTIKRGDASSYEQYF
TRBV4-1	few	TRBD2	TRBJ2-1	TGCGCCAGCAGCCTGGGACTAGCGGGAGGGATAAAGAATGAGCAGTTCTTC	CASSLGLAGGIKNEQFF
TRBV27	-	TRBD1	TRBJ2-1	TGTGCCAGCAGTTTAAGGGGACAGGGCTATGAGCAGTTCTTC	CASSLRGQGYEQFF
TRBV5-4	-	TRBD2	TRBJ2-3	TGTGCCAGCAGCTTTTCAGCGGGAGTGGGGGATACGCAGTATTTT	CASSFSAGVGDTQYF
TRBV6-1	-	TRBD2	TRBJ2-4	TGTGCCAGCAGTGAAGCGACTAGCGGCTTCCATCAGTACTTC	CASSEATSGFHQYF
TRBV4-3	-	-	TRBJ2-2	TGCGCCAGCAGCCAAGAGGAGGTTTCCACCGGGGAGCTGTTTTTT	CASSQEEVSTGELFF
TRBV9	-	TRBD1	TRBJ2-7	TGTGCCAGCAGCGTAACAGGGGCCGCTTACGAGCAGTACTTC	CASSVTGAAYEQYF
TRBV28	-	TRBD1	TRBJ1-5	TGTGCCACCAGGGCAGGGGGGCAGCCCCAGCATTTT	CATRAGGQPQHF
TRBV28	-	TRBD1	TRBJ1-1	TGTGCCAGCAGTTTGGAAGGGGGCGTAAGCACTGAAGCTTTCTTT	CASSLEGGVSTEAFF
TRBV15	-	-	TRBJ1-5	TGTGCCACCAGCAGAGGAGCGACAGGTTATCAGCCCCAGCATTTT	CATSRGATGYQPQHF
TRBV21-1	-	-	TRBJ2-1	TGTGCCAGGCTGATCGGGGACAGGGGTGGCAATGAGCAGTTCTTC	CARLIGDRGGNEQFF
TRBV28	-	TRBD2	TRBJ2-3	TGTGCCAGCAGTCTTCTAGCGGGAGTATCAGATACGCAGTATTTT	CASSLLAGVSDTQYF
TRBV15	-	-	TRBJ1-2	TGTGCCACCAGCAGGGCCCCCCGACAGGTTGATGGCTACACCTTC	CATSRAPRQVDGYTF
TRBV6-2/TRBV6-3	-	TRBD2	TRBJ2-7	TGTGCCAGCACTTACTCCGGGACTAGCTCCTACGAGCAGTACTTC	CASTYSGTSSYEQYF
TRBV19	-	TRBD1	TRBJ1-2	TGTGCCAGTAGTCTTAGGGACAGTCGGCTAGACACCTTC	CASSLRDSRLDTF
TRBV5-1	-	TRBD1	TRBJ1-3	TGCGCCAGCAGCTGGGGACAGGGTTTGGCTGGAAACACCATATATTTT	CASSWGQGLAGNTIYF
TRBV5-1	-	TRBD2	TRBJ2-3	TGCGCCAGCAAAGCGGGAACTACAGATACGCAGTATTTT	CASKAGTTDTQYF
TRBV7-2	-	TRBD2	TRBJ2-1	TGTGCCAGCAGCTTGGCCGGGACTAGCGGGTACTACAATGAGCAGTTCTTC	CASSLAGTSGYYNEQFF
TRBV29-1	-	-	TRBJ2-5	TGCAGCGTGGGGCAGAGATTTCAAGAGACCCAGTACTTC	CSVGQRFQETQYF
TRBV6-1	-	TRBD2	TRBJ2-1	TGTGCCAGCAGTGGGACCAAAGCGGGGGCCTACAATGAGCAGTTCTTC	CASSGTKAGAYNEQFF
TRBV6-6	few	TRBD1	TRBJ2-3	TGTGCCAGCACGCAAGGGACAGGATTTCGGGATACGCAGTATTTT	CASTQGTGFRDTQYF
TRBV2	-	-	TRBJ2-7	TGTGCCAGCAGCCTCCGGGACATTTCCTACGAGCAGTACTTC	CASSLRDISYEQYF
TRBV6-5	-	TRBD1	TRBJ2-3	TGTGCCAGCAGTTCCCCGACAGGGTACGGCACAGATACGCAGTATTTT	CASSSPTGYGTDTQYF
TRBV24-1	-	-	TRBJ2-1	TGTGCCACCAGCCCCGGAGGGAGGACCTACAATGAGCAGTTCTTC	CATSPGGRTYNEQFF
TRBV19	-	TRBD1	TRBJ1-5	TGTGCCACTACACCTATGGAAGGGGGCAGTCAGCCCCAGCATTTT	CATTPMEGGSQPQHF
TRBV24-1	once	-	TRBJ2-1	TGTGCCACCAGTGATGCGGGCGCACGGCGCGGGACCAGGAATGAGCAGTTCTTC	CATSDAGARRGTRNEQFF
TRBV29-1	-	-	TRBJ2-7	TGCAGCGGAAGGGGGGGGAGGGGAGTCTCCTACGAGCAGTACTTC	CSGRGGRGVSYEQYF
TRBV2	-	TRBD2	TRBJ2-3	TGTGCCAGCAGTGAAGCAGGGGCTAGCGGGAAAGATACGCAGTATTTT	CASSEAGASGKDTQYF
TRBV6-2/TRBV6-3	-	-	TRBJ1-5	TGTGCCAGCAGTAGGATACAGGGTAGCAATCAGCCCCAGCATTTT	CASSRIQGSNQPQHF
TRBV13	-	-	TRBJ2-1	TGTGCCAGCAGCTTACTTACAGGGTTAGGGTACAATGAGCAGTTCTTC	CASSLLTGLGYNEQFF
TRBV28	-	-	TRBJ1-2	TGTGCCAGCAACCCCCTGCTCCTGGTCTTCCGAGATGCTAACTATGGCTACACCTTC	CASNPLLLVFRDANYGYTF
TRBV29-1	-	TRBD1	TRBJ2-1	TGCAGCGCCCGGACAGGAGGTACAAGGGACTCCTACAATGAGCAGTTCTTC	CSARTGGTRDSYNEQFF
TRBV7-9	once	-	TRBJ1-6	TGTGCCAGCAGCTACACAGGGAAAGGATCACCCCTCCACTTT	CASSYTGKGSPLHF